This TCR beta chain was recorded in a study of blood T cell repertoires in COVID-19. In the study overall: Acute-phase and convalescent COVID-19 samples originated in the United States, Italy and Spain. From T cells, B-cell-depleted T cells, or PBMCs came the material, which was cDNA or gDNA.

How the authors handled the data: Estimates of nucleated cell counts were drawn from the amplification of reference gene primers. Repertoires were generated with immunoSEQ multiplex PCR, while TCRdb's copy carries only in-frame clones and drops some. Clonal size and the V and J genes are those of that table, whereas D and trimming came from the DNA. Found here are 110,000 to 150,000 clones, approximately 90% of them singletons; the top ten hold approximately 2.8%. Sequencing input: peripheral blood. This TCR was sampled from a woman aged 60-75 years with active COVID-19.

The CDR3 DNA reads as TGTGCCAGCAGTCCCTTGGATTATAGCGGAGGAGAGACCCAGTACTTC. Encoded protein: CASSPLDYSGGETQYF. This chain uses TRBV27 with TRBJ2-5; perhaps TRBD2 as D (6 bases). CDR3 size: 16 residues. CDR1 and CDR2 (germline): MNHEY, SMNVEV (reference sequence). V was trimmed by 5 bases and J by 4 bases, leaving 20 bases between them.